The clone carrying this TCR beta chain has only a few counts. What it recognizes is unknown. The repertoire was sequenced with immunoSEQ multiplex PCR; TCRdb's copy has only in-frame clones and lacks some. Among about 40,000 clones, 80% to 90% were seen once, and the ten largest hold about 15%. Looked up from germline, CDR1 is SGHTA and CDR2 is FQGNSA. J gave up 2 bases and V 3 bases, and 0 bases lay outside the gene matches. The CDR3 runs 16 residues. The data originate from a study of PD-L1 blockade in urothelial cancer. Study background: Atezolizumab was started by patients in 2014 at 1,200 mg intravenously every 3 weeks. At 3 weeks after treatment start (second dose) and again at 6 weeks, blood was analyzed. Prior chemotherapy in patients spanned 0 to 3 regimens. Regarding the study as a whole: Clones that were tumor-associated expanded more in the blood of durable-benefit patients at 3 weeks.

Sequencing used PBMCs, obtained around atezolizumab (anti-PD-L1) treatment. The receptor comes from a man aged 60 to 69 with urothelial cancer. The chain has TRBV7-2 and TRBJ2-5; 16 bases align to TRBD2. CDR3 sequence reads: CASSLGLAGGQETQYF. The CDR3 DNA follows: TGTGCCAGCAGCTTGGGACTAGCGGGAGGGCAAGAGACCCAGTACTTC.